The source of this TCR beta chain is a study of blood T cells in healthy people across ages. Points on this clonotype: What it binds is not known.

The CDR3 loop spans 15 amino acids. Germline-derived CDR1 and CDR2 are SGHKS and YYEKEE (reference sequence). V shed 0 bases and J 6 bases; nucleotides not matched to a gene: 5. With a J-beta primer mix and a sample-barcoded 5' primer, a second PCR ran 7 to 11 cycles. TCRdb re-analysed the 5' RACE reads in MiXCR, keeping a single row per CDR3 protein. The sample lists about 680,000 distinct CDR3 sequences; more than 40% were seen once. No fewer than 7 million PBMCs went into each sample. Study-level findings and limits: Estimated diversity, derived from one million T cells, was regarded as an underestimate. Older individuals had lower TCR beta diversity per million T cells (the decline was roughly linear).

The source material was blood. This rearrangement joins TRBV5-5 to TRBJ2-1; 8 bases fit TRBD2. The clonotype was recovered from a woman aged 60 to 75 in good health. The CDR3 DNA follows: TGTGCCAGCAGCTTGGTCCAGCGGGAGTTCAATGAGCAGTTCTTC. Its protein product is CASSLVQREFNEQFF.